This T cell receptor (beta chain) is from a study of T-cell reconstitution after alpha-beta-depleted transplantation in children. Whole-study findings and limits: Diversity of TCRbeta at day 60 was high in some patients, arising from surviving recipient T cells and thymic progenitors.

This clonotype came up a few times. Antigen: not known. Researchers prepared the TCRbeta library using unique molecular identifiers, the study reports. TCRdb independently ran MiXCR on the PCR reads; one entry per CDR3 protein. This table holds roughly 280,000 distinct CDR3 sequences, roughly 12% found once. The clonotype was recovered from a male patient aged 2-15 years who had a stem cell transplant for chronic granulomatous disease, so the T cells may come from the graft donor. The sample in question was peripheral blood, obtained 180 days after TCRalphabeta/CD19-depleted stem cell transplant.

In DNA, the CDR3 is TGTGCCAGCAGTGACCGCCTAAATTGGCGGGGTTCCTACAATGAGCAGTTCTTC. This sequence encodes CASSDRLNWRGSYNEQFF. The V gene is TRBV6-1, the J gene TRBJ2-1; D might be TRBD2 (6 bases). This CDR3 is 18 amino acids long. Trimming shortened V by 3 bases and J by 1 base, and 19 bases separated the two germline ends. Germline lookup yields CDR1 MNHNS and CDR2 SASEGT.